Listed here are 17 T cell receptor beta chains from one sample, sequenced in a study of vaccination and CD4 T cells after COVID-19. MiXCR, applied by TCRdb to the PCR reads, yields one record per CDR3 protein. The repertoire includes tens of thousands of distinct CDR3 sequences, under 65% of them detected once, and more than 0.85% sits in the top ten. The specimen comprised CD4+ T cells from blood, sampled before SARS-CoV-2 vaccination. All receptors derive from a human donor who had recovered from COVID-19.

The rearrangement joins TRBV27 to TRBJ1-1; a possible D gene is TRBD1 (5 bases). The CDR3 has 16 residues. V lost 5 bases, J lost 6 bases, and 22 bases lay in between. In germline, CDR1 is MNHEY, CDR2 SMNVEV (reference sequence). CDR3 region: CASSPIPGRGGAEAFF. The CDR3 DNA reads as TGTGCCAGCAGTCCAATCCCCGGACGGGGGGGGGCTGAAGCTTTCTTT.

The genes are TRBV10-1 and TRBJ2-3; D gene ambiguous. The CDR3 spans 14 residues. The germline V gene encodes CDR1 WNHNN and CDR2 SYGVQD (reference sequence). The V gene lost 6 bases and the J gene lost 6 bases, with 16 bases spanning the gap. CDR3 nucleotides: TGCGCCAGCAGCCAAATGGCAGGCGCGGATACGCAGTATTTT. Its translation: CASSQMAGADTQYF.

V usage is TRBV18 and J usage is TRBJ1-2; D is unclear. Trimming pared 3 bases from V and 7 bases from J, leaving 12 bases between. CDR3 length: 13 residues. Germline V gene data show CDR1 as KGHSH and CDR2 as LQKENI. CDR3 DNA: TGTGCCAGCTCACCTGACGCACTAGGTGGCTACACCTTC. Residues: CASSPDALGGYTF.

The V and J genes are TRBV7-9 and TRBJ2-3; a possible D gene is TRBD2 (6 bases). This CDR3 has 14 residues. Germline CDR1 and CDR2: SEHNR and FQNEAQ (reference sequence). V lost 5 bases and J 0 bases, leaving 9 bases between the germline ends. The CDR3: CASSPSGSTDTQYF. For the CDR3, the DNA is TGTGCCAGCAGCCCCAGCGGGAGCACAGATACGCAGTATTTT.

This chain links TRBV27 with TRBJ2-7, with D perhaps being TRBD1 or TRBD2 (5 bases each). Germline CDR1 is MNHEY and CDR2 is SMNVEV (reference sequence). This CDR3 is built from 14 residues. Trimming cost V 7 bases and J 4 bases, with 17 bases left between them. The CDR3 is CASTHGGYFYEQYF. As DNA, the CDR3 is TGTGCCAGCACCCATGGGGGATATTTTTACGAGCAGTACTTC.

The chain is built from TRBV28 and TRBJ2-3, with a possible D match to TRBD2 (6 bases). Trimming stripped 5 bases from V and 2 bases from J, with 14 bases between. Germline V gives CDR1 MDHEN, CDR2 SYDVKM. CDR3 length: 15 residues. The CDR3 here is CASSSTGTYTDTQYF. The CDR3 DNA sequence: TGTGCCAGCAGTAGCACCGGGACTTACACAGATACGCAGTATTTT.

The chain uses TRBV6-2 or TRBV6-3 and TRBJ2-7, with 8 bases that match TRBD1. The V gene end was trimmed by 8 bases and the J gene end by 2 bases; junction bases not matched to a gene: 11. CDR3 length: 15 amino acids. The germline V gene has CDR1 MNHEY and CDR2 SVGEGT. The CDR3 region has the DNA TGTGCCAGCCAACCACCGGGACAGGAGACCTACGAGCAGTACTTC. Its translation: CASQPPGQETYEQYF.

This rearrangement joins TRBV28 to TRBJ2-3, with a weak D call TRBD2 (6 bases). The germline V gene encodes CDR1 MDHEN and CDR2 SYDVKM. V was cut by 3 bases and J by 0 bases, with 13 bases left in between. The length of the CDR3 is 16 residues. CDR3 DNA sequence: TGTGCCAGCAGTTTTTTGGCGGGGTTGAGCACAGATACGCAGTATTTT. It codes for CASSFLAGLSTDTQYF.

In nucleotides, the CDR3 is TGTGCCAGTAGTATAGAAGCCCCAGGGGCAGGTAATCAGCCCCAGCATTTT. This sequence encodes CASSIEAPGAGNQPQHF. The chain recombines TRBV19 with TRBJ1-5; possibly TRBD1 for D (6 bases). V was clipped by 0 bases and J by 4 bases, with 16 bases between them. CDR1 and CDR2 (germline): LNHDA, SQIVND (reference sequence). This CDR3 is 17 amino acids long.

This clonotype has just a few counts. The V call is TRBV19, the J call TRBJ2-3; a weak D match, TRBD1 (6 bases). There are 14 residues in the CDR3. V dropped 4 bases and J dropped 11 bases, with 19 bases sitting between them. Germline CDR1 is LNHDA and CDR2 is SQIVND (reference sequence). The DNA for the CDR3 is TGTGCCAGTAGTAACAGGGTTGGGCTCGACTTGCAGTATTTT. Its protein is CASSNRVGLDLQYF. The variable domain in full, completed from reference TRBV19 and TRBJ2-3, reads DGGITQSPKYLFRKEGQNVTLSCEQNLNHDAMYWYRQDPGQGLRLIYYSQIVNDFQKGDIAEGYSVSREKKESFPLTVTSAQKNPTAFYLCASSNRVGLDLQYFGPGTRLTVL.

This chain links TRBV9 with TRBJ2-5; D is uncertain. The V and J ends lost 0 bases and 5 bases respectively, with 8 bases between them. Germline assignment: CDR1 SGDLS and CDR2 YYNGEE. This CDR3 is 13 amino acids long. This CDR3 is CASSVATWETQYF. The CDR3 DNA sequence: TGTGCCAGCAGCGTAGCTACATGGGAGACCCAGTACTTC.

This clonotype has just a few counts. The V call is TRBV20-1, the J call TRBJ1-3; unclear D gene. The germline V and J ends were trimmed by 6 bases and 1 base, with 10 bases remaining between them. The CDR3 length is 13 residues. Germline V gene sequence: CDR1 DFQATT, CDR2 SNEGSKA (reference sequence). In DNA, the CDR3 is TGCAGTGCGGCTCTCGTATCTGGAAACACCATATATTTT. Amino acids: CSAALVSGNTIYF.

Details on this clonotype: The conserved closing phenylalanine or tryptophan is absent in this CDR3, likely reflecting a read error. The chain carries TRBV19 and TRBJ1-5; 7 bases are a match to TRBD1. The CDR3 is 15 residues long. Germline loops: CDR1 LNHDA, CDR2 SQIVND (reference sequence). V shed 4 bases, J shed 7 bases, and the junction held 10 bases outside the gene matches. CDR3 DNA sequence: TGTGCCAGTAGTACGCCACAGGGGAGAGGGCAGCCCCAGCATCTT. It yields the protein CASSTPQGRGQPQHL.

V usage is TRBV15 and J usage is TRBJ2-5; TRBD2 is a possible D gene (5 bases). The CDR3 covers 16 residues. V lost 0 bases and J 5 bases, leaving 16 bases between the germline ends. Germline values: CDR1 LNHNV, CDR2 YYDKDF (reference sequence). The CDR3 DNA reads as TGTGCCACCAGCAGAGAGAGCACCATCGGGATGGAGACCCAGTACTTC. Its translation is CATSRESTIGMETQYF.

This chain links TRBV11-3 with TRBJ2-1; 11 bases fit TRBD2. Losses at the gene ends were 5 bases for V and 8 bases for J; bases not matched to a gene: 8. The germline V gene has CDR1 SGHNT and CDR2 YENEEA. The length of the CDR3 is 15 residues. The CDR3 DNA reads as TGTGCCAGCAGCGCAACTAGCGGGAGTGGTCATGAGCAGTTCTTC. This gives the protein CASSATSGSGHEQFF.

The count of this clonotype is one. V usage is TRBV7-9 and J usage is TRBJ2-1; tentatively, D is TRBD2 (6 bases). The CDR3 covers 14 residues. V lost 4 bases and J 7 bases, leaving 14 bases between the germline ends. Germline V CDR1 and CDR2: SEHNR, FQNEAQ (reference sequence). The CDR3 spells CASSYPLGTNEQFF. CDR3 nucleotides: TGTGCCAGCAGCTACCCCTTGGGGACTAATGAGCAGTTCTTC.

This clonotype was seen only a few times. This chain joins TRBV19 and TRBJ2-3, with D perhaps matching TRBD2 (6 bases). Trimming removed 7 bases from V and 1 base from J, with 15 bases in between. Germline CDR1 is LNHDA and CDR2 is SQIVND (reference sequence). This CDR3 region has 15 residues. As DNA, the CDR3 is TGTGCCAGTACCGTCGGGGGAGCTGGCACAGATACGCAGTATTTT. It yields the protein CASTVGGAGTDTQYF.